These 3 T cell receptor beta chains came from one sample sequenced in a study of OX40 agonist ivuxolimab in advanced cancers. Produced via immunoSEQ multiplex PCR; TCRdb's table is partial and in-frame only. The sample carries some 80,000 clones, over 85% recorded once. The material was CD4+ or CD8+ T cells sorted from blood, obtained in a trial of the OX40 agonist ivuxolimab. The receptors derive from an adult with an advanced solid tumor such as melanoma, head and neck, liver or kidney cancer.

The V and J genes are TRBV5-1 and TRBJ2-5; no reliable D call. CDR1 is SGHRS and CDR2 is YFSETQ in the germline V gene. V lost 0 bases, J lost 2 bases, and 11 bases lay in between. This CDR3 has 15 residues. CDR3 amino acids: CASSLVSSPQETQYF. CDR3 DNA: TGCGCCAGCAGCTTGGTGAGTTCTCCACAAGAGACCCAGTACTTC.

This chain joins TRBV11-3 and TRBJ2-5, with D maybe TRBD2 (6 bases). V lost 1 base to trimming and J lost 4 bases, with 10 bases between them. This CDR3 region has 14 residues. Germline V gene data show CDR1 as SGHNT and CDR2 as YENEEA. CDR3 sequence (DNA): TGTGCCAGCAGCTTAGTTGGAGCGGGAGAGACCCAGTACTTC. It encodes CASSLVGAGETQYF.

This chain links TRBV9 with TRBJ2-7, with TRBD1 matching over 11 bases. Unmatched junction bases numbered 4, after V lost 4 bases and J lost 4 bases. CDR3 length: 14 residues. Germline V gene sequence: CDR1 SGDLS, CDR2 YYNGEE. The CDR3 DNA sequence: TGTGCCAGCAGCCTCGGGACAGGGGGATACGAGCAGTACTTC. Amino acid sequence: CASSLGTGGYEQYF.